This T cell receptor beta chain was sequenced for a study of blood T cell repertoires in COVID-19. Turning to the study itself: Acute-phase and convalescent COVID-19 samples originated in the United States, Italy and Spain. From T cells, B-cell-depleted T cells, or PBMCs came the material, which was cDNA or gDNA.

This clone was detected only once. Per the germline V gene, CDR1 is SEHNR and CDR2 is FQNEAQ (reference sequence). The J segment lost 13 bases and the V segment lost 4 bases, leaving 5 bases of the junction unmatched. The CDR3 runs 11 residues. Authors' analysis steps: Nucleated cell counts were estimated from reference gene primer amplification. Clones were read by immunoSEQ multiplex PCR, and TCRdb kept only the in-frame ones, dropping some. That table supplies the V and J calls and clone size; D and trimming were determined from the DNA. The repertoire holds under 500,000 clones, with around 88% as singletons.

This sequence was found in a woman aged 30 to 39 with acute or convalescent COVID-19. The gene calls are TRBV7-9 and TRBJ1-2, with 8 positions matching TRBD1. Source material: peripheral blood. The CDR3, as DNA: TGTGCCAGCAGCTATCAGGGGGCGAGCACCTTC. It yields the protein CASSYQGASTF.